The 15 T cell receptor beta chains in this list originate from one sample, sequenced in a study of beta chain features in type 1 diabetes. Expressed TCRB transcripts were sequenced after all isolated RNA was converted to cDNA. The protocol was immunoSEQ multiplex PCR, while the TCRdb copy is restricted to in-frame clones and leaves out a portion. The sample includes more than 120,000 clones, about 13% of them seen just once. General study results and limits: The study found moderately but significantly shorter TCRB CDR3s in all four CD4+ subsets of Type 1 diabetes patients.

Their antigen targets remain unknown. The sample comprised central memory CD4+ T cells from blood. The source of these receptors is a man aged 18 to 30 with type 1 diabetes.

This clone was found a few times. V is TRBV10-3 and J is TRBJ2-6, with D hard to call. Per the germline V gene, CDR1 is ENHRY and CDR2 is SYGVKD. Trimming took 4 bases from V and 0 from J, leaving 10 bases between them. The CDR3 length is 16 residues. CDR3 in amino acids: CAISVGVGSGANVLTF. The DNA of the CDR3 is TGTGCCATCAGTGTCGGTGTCGGCTCTGGGGCCAACGTCCTGACTTTC.

This clone was detected only a few times. The chain links TRBV19 to TRBJ2-6, with D maybe TRBD1 (5 bases). This CDR3 is 15 amino acids long. The germline gives CDR1 LNHDA, CDR2 SQIVND (reference sequence). V was cut by 6 bases and J by 1 base, with 10 bases left in between. This CDR3 reads CASSQPGSGANVLTF. DNA for the CDR3: TGTGCCAGTAGCCAACCAGGGTCTGGGGCCAACGTCCTGACTTTC. The variable domain in full, completed from reference TRBV19 and TRBJ2-6, reads DGGITQSPKYLFRKEGQNVTLSCEQNLNHDAMYWYRQDPGQGLRLIYYSQIVNDFQKGDIAEGYSVSREKKESFPLTVTSAQKNPTAFYLCASSQPGSGANVLTFGAGSRLTVL.

This clone was seen ten or more times. V gene TRBV25-1 combines with J gene TRBJ2-3; D possibly corresponds to TRBD2 (6 bases). V was clipped by 4 bases and J by 1 base, with 6 bases between them. Germline V gene lookup returns CDR1 MGHDK and CDR2 SYGVNS. This CDR3 spans 13 amino acids. CDR3: CASSVAGTDTQYF. CDR3 in DNA: TGTGCCAGCAGTGTAGCGGGCACAGATACGCAGTATTTT.

This clone has a handful of counts. The chain employs TRBV6-5 and TRBJ1-1, with 8 bases aligning to TRBD1. The trim removed 5 bases at V and 1 base at J, leaving 6 bases unmatched. Germline CDR1 and CDR2: MNHEY and SVGAGI. The CDR3 runs 15 residues. CDR3 sequence reads: CASSNDRGRNTEAFF. Here the CDR3 DNA reads TGTGCCAGCAGTAACGACAGGGGACGGAACACTGAAGCTTTCTTT.

The chain carries TRBV6-5 and TRBJ1-5, with D possibly matching TRBD1 (5 bases). With 4 bases removed from V and 1 base from J, the gap between germline ends came to 11 bases. The germline gives CDR1 MNHEY, CDR2 SVGAGI. The CDR3 totals 15 residues. The CDR3 loop is CASSSTWGSNQPQHF. Written as DNA, the CDR3 is TGTGCCAGCAGTTCCACGTGGGGGAGCAATCAGCCCCAGCATTTT.

This sequence joins TRBV19 and TRBJ2-6, with D possibly matching TRBD1 (5 bases). The CDR3 consists of 15 residues. From germline, CDR1 is LNHDA and CDR2 SQIVND (reference sequence). Trimming stripped 5 bases from V and 2 bases from J, with 10 bases between. CDR3 sequence reads: CASSGVGAGANVLTF. Here the CDR3 DNA reads TGTGCCAGTAGTGGCGTAGGGGCTGGGGCCAACGTCCTGACTTTC.

The sample holds a few counts of this clone. The chain combines TRBV30 with TRBJ1-5; unclear D gene. Germline lookup yields CDR1 GTSNPN and CDR2 SVGIG (reference sequence). V was trimmed by 2 bases and J by 4 bases, leaving 12 bases between them. The CDR3 runs 14 residues. CDR3 amino acids: CAWSPYFGNQPQHF. The DNA for the CDR3 is TGTGCCTGGAGTCCTTACTTCGGGAATCAGCCCCAGCATTTT.

This clone was seen only a few times. With only one base between it and a far larger clone, this is likely a read error. This rearrangement joins TRBV7-2 to TRBJ2-4; D unresolved. This CDR3 has 16 residues. V was shortened by 5 bases and J by 1 base, with 15 bases between the two germline ends. Germline loops: CDR1 SGHTA, CDR2 FQGNSA. The CDR3 nucleotides are TGTGCCAGCAGCGTAGGGTCCCTGGGGGCCAAAAACATTCAGTACTTC. This translates into CASSVGSLGAKNIQYF.

The genes are TRBV5-4 and TRBJ1-2; D unresolved. The CDR3 covers 14 residues. V lost 4 bases to trimming and J lost 6 bases, with 16 bases between them. CDR1 is SGHNT, CDR2 YYREEE, per germline (reference sequence). CDR3 coding DNA: TGTGCCAGCAGCAAGGAAATAACTGGAGATGGCTACACCTTC. As protein: CASSKEITGDGYTF.

The chain links TRBV5-1 to TRBJ2-7; D is uncertain. CDR1 and CDR2 (germline): SGHRS, YFSETQ. This CDR3 is 14 amino acids long. Between the trimmed V and J ends, which lost 3 bases and 3 bases, there was a span of 13 bases. CDR3 bases: TGCGCCAGCAGCTCTGACAATTCCGTCTACGAGCAGTACTTC. Translation gives CASSSDNSVYEQYF.

The rearrangement joins TRBV18 to TRBJ1-3; a possible D gene is TRBD1 (5 bases). V was clipped by 1 base and J by 4 bases, with 14 bases between them. CDR1 and CDR2 (germline): KGHSH, LQKENI. The CDR3 spans 16 residues. CDR3 protein: CASSPRDQSLGNTIYF. The CDR3, as DNA: TGTGCCAGCTCACCACGGGACCAAAGTCTGGGAAACACCATATATTTT.

This chain joins TRBV30 and TRBJ2-3; D gene unclear. V was shortened by 3 bases and J by 0 bases, with 10 bases between the two germline ends. In germline, CDR1 is GTSNPN, CDR2 SVGIG (reference sequence). This CDR3 has 14 amino acids. The chain's CDR3 is CAWRLSLSTDTQYF. CDR3 nucleotides: TGTGCCTGGAGACTATCCCTGAGCACAGATACGCAGTATTTT.

In its sample, this clone was seen a few times. Different DNA sequences within this sample yield the same CDR3. This chain connects TRBV5-1 to TRBJ2-1; no clear D gene. V was trimmed by 2 bases and J by 1 base, leaving 10 bases between them. Per the germline V gene, CDR1 is SGHRS and CDR2 is YFSETQ. The CDR3 is 15 residues long. DNA of the CDR3: TGCGCCAGCAGCTTAGTTCCGGGTTCCTACAATGAGCAGTTCTTC. Its translation is CASSLVPGSYNEQFF.

The genes are TRBV29-1 and TRBJ2-7; 8 positions agree with TRBD1. Germline CDR1 and CDR2: SQVTM and ANQGSEA. V dropped 7 bases and J dropped 2; count of bases not matched to a gene: 7. This CDR3 is 13 amino acids long. The CDR3 DNA is TGCAGCGCACGGACAGGGCCTCCCTACGAGCAGTACTTC. This translates into CSARTGPPYEQYF.

This clone was counted ten times or more. J is TRBJ2-3 and V is TRBV13; TRBD1 matches at 10 bases. Trimming cost V 6 bases and J 6 bases; bases outside gene matches: 9. CDR1 is PRHDT, CDR2 FYEKMQ, per germline (reference sequence). This CDR3 is 15 amino acids long. The DNA for the CDR3 is TGTGCCAGCAGTCCGGGACAGGGGAGTTCGGATACGCAGTATTTT. This codes for CASSPGQGSSDTQYF.